Each of the 4 T cell receptor beta chains below was sequenced from the same sample in a study of cytomegalovirus exposure and HLA in healthy donors. Both 60 Vbeta primers and 13 Jbeta primers went into the PCR. Libraries were prepared by immunoSEQ multiplex PCR; TCRdb keeps only in-frame clonotypes and omits some of them. Of roughly 160,000 clones listed, roughly 83% are singletons. Sequencing input: PBMCs. These TCRs come from a man in his thirties or forties in good health and CMV-seronegative.

This chain connects TRBV7-9 to TRBJ1-2, with a weak D call TRBD1 (5 bases). V was pared by 0 bases and J by 4 bases, with 12 bases between. The CDR3 covers 15 residues. CDR1 and CDR2 (germline): SEHNR, FQNEAQ (reference sequence). The CDR3, as DNA: TGTGCCAGCAGCTTAGCAGGGACGGGACTCTATGGCTACACCTTC. Its translation: CASSLAGTGLYGYTF.

The V call is TRBV19, the J call TRBJ2-1; 9 nucleotides agree with TRBD2. Trimming at V came to 10 bases and at J to 9 bases, leaving 13 bases not matched to a gene. The V gene's germline CDR1 is LNHDA and CDR2 SQIVND (reference sequence). CDR3 length: 14 residues. The CDR3 sequence is CATNGASGIGEQFF. CDR3 nucleotide sequence: TGTGCCACTAATGGGGCTAGCGGGATAGGTGAGCAGTTCTTC.

The chain recombines TRBV7-9 with TRBJ2-7; 9 positions agree with TRBD2. Per germline, CDR1 SEHNR and CDR2 FQNEAQ (reference sequence). This CDR3 region has 16 residues. The J segment lost 0 bases and the V segment lost 0 bases, leaving 3 bases of the junction unmatched. As DNA, the CDR3 is TGTGCCAGCAGCTTAGCGCTAGCGGGGTCCTCCTACGAGCAGTACTTC. It encodes CASSLALAGSSYEQYF. Filled out from reference TRBV7-9 and TRBJ2-7, the complete variable domain reads DTGVSQNPRHKITKRGQNVTFRCDPISEHNRLYWYRQTLGQGPEFLTYFQNEAQLEKSRLLSDRFSAERPKGSFSTLEIQRTEQGDSAMYLCASSLALAGSSYEQYFGPGTRLTVT.

This clone was observed a handful of times. An end of the junction does not agree with germline; a read error may underlie this. The V gene is TRBV7-9, the J gene TRBJ2-3, with 11 bases fitting TRBD2. The CDR3 covers 17 residues. Germline CDR1 is SEHNR and CDR2 is FQNEAQ (reference sequence). CDR3 residues: CSSSPTRTSGPADTQYF. As DNA, the CDR3 is TGTTCCAGCAGCCCAACGAGGACTAGCGGGCCCGCAGATACGCAGTATTTT.